This entry describes one TCR beta chain. Per the study methods: Reference gene primer amplification yielded estimated nucleated cell counts. Profiled with immunoSEQ multiplex PCR; TCRdb holds only in-frame clones, not every one. The V and J calls and clone size were taken over from that table, and D and trimming were inferred from the DNA. Seen here are a few hundred thousand clones, around 90% observed once, and the top ten hold over 4.5%. There are 14 residues in the CDR3. V was shortened by 7 bases and J by 1 base, with 9 bases between the two germline ends. CDR1 is KGHDR, CDR2 SFDVKD, per germline. This specimen comes from a study of blood T cell repertoires in COVID-19.

The V gene is TRBV24-1, the J gene TRBJ2-2, with a possible D match to TRBD1 (5 bases). The clonotype comes from a man younger than 40 who had recovered from COVID-19. The sequenced sample consisted of PBMCs or T cells enriched from blood (not recorded which). The CDR3 nucleotides are TGTGCCACCAGCAAACAGGTGAACACCGGGGAGCTGTTTTTT. Amino acids: CATSKQVNTGELFF.